This record concerns one T cell receptor beta chain sequence. In the authors' methods: Estimation of nucleated cell counts was performed using reference gene primer amplification. Here immunoSEQ multiplex PCR was the method, and the copy in TCRdb shows in-frame clones only, minus some. Clone size and the V and J calls come from that table; the DNA yielded D and trimming. This table holds about 46,000 clones, 70% to 85% found once. This CDR3 is built from 15 residues. Germline CDR1 reads LNHDA; CDR2 reads SQIVND (reference sequence). V gave up 1 base and J gave up 5 bases, with 9 bases separating them. The source of the sample is a study of blood T cell repertoires in COVID-19. Overall study: The origin of the acute and convalescent COVID-19 samples was the United States, Italy and Spain. T cells, B-cell-depleted T cells, or PBMCs supplied cDNA or gDNA.

The material sequenced was peripheral blood. This clonotype was sampled from a man between 60 and 75 years old with acute or convalescent COVID-19. The chain joins TRBV19 to TRBJ1-6; D may be TRBD1 (6 bases). CDR3 loop: CASSIGQGNNSPLHF. The CDR3, as DNA: TGTGCCAGTAGTATAGGGCAGGGGAATAATTCACCCCTCCACTTT.